This T cell receptor beta chain was recorded in a study of blood T cell repertoires in COVID-19. In the study overall: Samples representing acute and convalescent COVID-19 were sourced from the United States, Italy and Spain. T cells, B-cell-depleted T cells, or PBMCs provided the cDNA or gDNA that served as material.

Under the authors' procedure: Cell counts per sample came from amplifying reference gene primers. TCRdb's copy holds only in-frame clones and misses some; the assay was immunoSEQ multiplex PCR. V, J and clone size are taken as reported in that table, and D and trimming were inferred from the DNA itself. The table includes 150,000 or so clones, approximately 85% detected once. There are 16 residues in the CDR3. Per the germline V gene, CDR1 is LNHDA and CDR2 is SQIVND (reference sequence). V shed 7 bases and J shed 3 bases, with 18 bases lying between them. The sequenced sample consisted of peripheral blood. The chain uses TRBV19 and TRBJ1-4; D is ambiguous. The receptor was derived from a man in his 60s with active or convalescent COVID-19. In DNA, the CDR3 is TGTGCCAGTAAAATTGGCACGCGACGGGCTAATGAAAAACTGTTTTTT. It is translated as CASKIGTRRANEKLFF. Full variable domain (remainder filled in from reference TRBV19 and TRBJ1-4): DGGITQSPKYLFRKEGQNVTLSCEQNLNHDAMYWYRQDPGQGLRLIYYSQIVNDFQKGDIAEGYSVSREKKESFPLTVTSAQKNPTAFYLCASKIGTRRANEKLFFGSGTQLSVL.